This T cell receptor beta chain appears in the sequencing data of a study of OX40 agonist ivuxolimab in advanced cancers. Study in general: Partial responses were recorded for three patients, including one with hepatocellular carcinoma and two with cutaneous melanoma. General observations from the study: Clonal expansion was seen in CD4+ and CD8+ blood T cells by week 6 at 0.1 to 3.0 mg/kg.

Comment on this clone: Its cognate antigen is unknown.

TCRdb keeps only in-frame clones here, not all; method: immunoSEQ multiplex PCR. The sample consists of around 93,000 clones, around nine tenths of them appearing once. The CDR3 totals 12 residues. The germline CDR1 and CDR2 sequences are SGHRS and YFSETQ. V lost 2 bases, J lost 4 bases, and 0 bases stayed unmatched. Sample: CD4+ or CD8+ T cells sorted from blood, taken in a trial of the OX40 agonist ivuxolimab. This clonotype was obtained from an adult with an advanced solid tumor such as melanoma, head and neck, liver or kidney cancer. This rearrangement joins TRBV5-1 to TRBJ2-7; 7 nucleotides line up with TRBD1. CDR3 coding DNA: TGCGCCAGCAGCTTACAGGGGTACGAGCAGTACTTC. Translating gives CASSLQGYEQYF.